What follows are 12 T cell receptor beta chains derived from one specimen sequenced in a study of beta chain features in type 1 diabetes. Regarding the study as a whole: All four CD4+ subsets of Type 1 diabetes patients contained TCRB CDR3s that were moderately but significantly shorter.

For these TCRs, the target antigens are not known. Reverse transcribing all isolated RNA meant expressed TCRB transcripts were sequenced. The method was immunoSEQ multiplex PCR; TCRdb's version includes in-frame clones alone and lacks a portion of them. The sample has under 300,000 clones, approximately 15% seen once; the top ten hold 0.015% to 0.02%. The sequenced sample was naive CD4+ T cells from blood. The receptor set was obtained from a man between 25 and 39 years old with type 1 diabetes.

The gene calls are TRBV7-8 and TRBJ2-3; 10 bases align to TRBD1. The CDR3 has 16 residues. Losses at the gene ends were 5 bases for V and 3 bases for J; bases not matched to a gene: 8. Germline V gene data show CDR1 as SGHVS and CDR2 as FQNEAQ. CDR3 sequence: CASSPRGTGDTDTQYF. The CDR3 nucleotides are TGTGCCAGCAGCCCTAGGGGGACAGGGGATACAGATACGCAGTATTTT.

The chain couples TRBV6-1 to TRBJ2-1; D is unresolved. The germline gives CDR1 MNHNS, CDR2 SASEGT. The CDR3 sequence is 13 residues long. The V end was cut by 6 bases, the J end by 7 bases, with 13 bases between. CDR3 amino acids: CASRALSSNEQFF. The CDR3 nucleotides are TGTGCCAGCAGAGCCTTATCTTCGAATGAGCAGTTCTTC.

This chain uses TRBV5-1 with TRBJ2-3, with 8 bases matching TRBD1. The CDR3 is made up of 15 amino acids. Per germline, CDR1 SGHRS and CDR2 YFSETQ. The ends lost 2 bases at V and 4 bases at J; junction bases unmatched: 6. The CDR3 region has the DNA TGCGCCAGCAGCTTTGGACAGGGCCGCGCAGATACGCAGTATTTT. Amino acid sequence: CASSFGQGRADTQYF. The full variable domain, rest sourced from reference TRBV5-1 and TRBJ2-3, is KAGVTQTPRYLIKTRGQQVTLSCSPISGHRSVSWYQQTPGQGLQFLFEYFSETQRNKGNFPGRFSGRQFSNSRSEMNVSTLELGDSALYLCASSFGQGRADTQYFGPGTRLTVL.

This sequence joins TRBV9 and TRBJ2-6, with 9 bases lining up with TRBD1. The V gene end was trimmed by 0 bases and the J gene end by 2 bases; junction bases not matched to a gene: 3. The CDR3 consists of 17 residues. In germline, CDR1 is SGDLS, CDR2 YYNGEE. Here the CDR3 reads CASSVAQGAAGANVLTF. The CDR3, as DNA: TGTGCCAGCAGCGTAGCACAGGGGGCGGCTGGGGCCAACGTCCTGACTTTC.

This clone was detected only a few times. The CDR3 DNA reads as TGCAGCGTTGGACGGCAGGCCTCCTACGAGCAGTACTTC. It is translated as CSVGRQASYEQYF. This chain links TRBV29-1 with TRBJ2-7; no definite D call. Looked up from germline, CDR1 is SQVTM and CDR2 is ANQGSEA. Trimming took 4 bases from V and 0 from J, leaving 10 bases between them. This CDR3 region has 13 residues.

This clone came up once. The same CDR3 is also encoded by other DNA sequences in this sample. The CDR3 loop reads CASSLQGMNTEAFF. The CDR3 DNA is TGCGCCAGCAGCTTACAGGGTATGAACACTGAAGCTTTCTTT. The chain couples TRBV5-1 to TRBJ1-1, with D perhaps matching TRBD1 (6 bases). V was shortened by 2 bases and J by 0 bases, with 8 bases between the two germline ends. The CDR3 is made up of 14 amino acids. Per germline, CDR1 SGHRS and CDR2 YFSETQ.

The DNA for the CDR3 is TGTGCCAGCAGCTTAGATCCTTCTAGCACCGGGGAGCTGTTTTTT. It codes for CASSLDPSSTGELFF. This chain links TRBV7-2 with TRBJ2-2; no clear D. CDR1 is SGHTA, CDR2 FQGNSA, per germline. V was cut by 1 base and J by 4 bases, with 10 bases left in between. The CDR3 length is 15 residues.

This clone was counted a few times. The V and J genes are TRBV6-5 and TRBJ2-3; 7 bases map to TRBD1. The J segment lost 4 bases and the V segment lost 5 bases, leaving 6 bases of the junction unmatched. Germline-derived CDR1 and CDR2 are MNHEY and SVGAGI. The CDR3 is 14 amino acids. The CDR3 bases are TGTGCCAGCAGTCGGGACAGCCGACCAGATACGCAGTATTTT. This encodes CASSRDSRPDTQYF.

The genes are TRBV27 and TRBJ2-1, with TRBD1 matching 7 bases. V lost 7 bases to trimming and J lost 0 bases; unmatched junction nucleotides: 3. The CDR3 contains 14 residues. CDR1 and CDR2 (germline): MNHEY, SMNVEV (reference sequence). Written as DNA, the CDR3 is TGTGCCAGCAAGGACAGGAGCTCCTACAATGAGCAGTTCTTC. This sequence encodes CASKDRSSYNEQFF.

The V and J genes are TRBV2 and TRBJ1-6; 7 bases are a match to TRBD1. This CDR3 contains 14 residues. In germline, CDR1 is SNHLY, CDR2 FYNNEI. The junction had 8 bases not matched to a gene; V was cut back by 4 bases and J by 11 bases. This CDR3 reads CASSVTGDRAPLHF. For the CDR3, the DNA is TGTGCCAGCAGTGTAACAGGGGATAGGGCACCCCTCCACTTT. The full variable domain, in which reference TRBV2 and TRBJ1-6 provide the parts outside the CDR3, is EPEVTQTPSHQVTQMGQEVILRCVPISNHLYFYWYRQILGQKVEFLVSFYNNEISEKSEIFDDQFSVERPDGSNFTLKIRSTKLEDSAMYFCASSVTGDRAPLHFGNGTRLTVT.

This clone turned up a few times. The chain uses TRBV2 and TRBJ2-1; possibly TRBD2 for D (6 bases). Germline assignment: CDR1 SNHLY and CDR2 FYNNEI. This CDR3 is 14 amino acids long. Trimming pared 10 bases from V and 0 bases from J, leaving 13 bases between. In DNA, the CDR3 is TGTGCCACCAAGGACGGGAGCTCCTACAATGAGCAGTTCTTC. This encodes CATKDGSSYNEQFF. Variable domain in full (rest from reference TRBV2 and TRBJ2-1): EPEVTQTPSHQVTQMGQEVILRCVPISNHLYFYWYRQILGQKVEFLVSFYNNEISEKSEIFDDQFSVERPDGSNFTLKIRSTKLEDSAMYFCATKDGSSYNEQFFGPGTRLTVL.

This clone was counted between two and nine times. This chain joins TRBV18 and TRBJ2-5, with D perhaps matching TRBD2 (6 bases). V was cut by 2 bases and J by 5 bases, with 12 bases left in between. Germline-derived CDR1 and CDR2 are KGHSH and LQKENI. The CDR3 length is 14 residues. Here the CDR3 reads CASSPGGSVETQYF. The CDR3 DNA is TGTGCCAGCTCACCAGGAGGGTCCGTGGAGACCCAGTACTTC.